The 4 T cell receptor beta chains given below trace back to one sample, sequenced in a study of blood T cell repertoires in COVID-19. Sequenced by immunoSEQ multiplex PCR; TCRdb stores in-frame clones only, minus some. The top ten clones hold over 10% of a sample with about 99,000 clones, nearly 85% of them seen once. The sequenced sample consisted of peripheral blood. The receptor set was obtained from a human donor in a cohort sampled during active or convalescent COVID-19.

The V and J genes are TRBV24-1 and TRBJ2-1, with 10 positions matching TRBD1. This CDR3 contains 15 residues. Germline-derived CDR1 and CDR2 are KGHDR and SFDVKD. V lost 0 bases, J lost 10 bases, and 5 bases stayed unmatched. CDR3: CATSDLGTGAHEQFF. The CDR3 nucleotides are TGTGCCACCAGTGATTTGGGGACAGGGGCTCACGAGCAGTTCTTC.

This sequence joins TRBV6-6 and TRBJ2-3; 8 nucleotides line up with TRBD2. After removal of 5 bases from V and 0 bases from J, the junction contained 4 bases not matched to a gene. Germline V gene data show CDR1 as MNHNY and CDR2 as SVGAGI (reference sequence). There are 15 residues in the CDR3. CDR3 in amino acids: CASSRGGFSTDTQYF. CDR3 DNA: TGTGCCAGCAGTCGGGGGGGGTTTAGCACAGATACGCAGTATTTT.

The rearrangement joins TRBV12-3 or TRBV12-4 to TRBJ2-1; D uncertain. Trimming removed 0 bases from V and 7 bases from J, with 4 bases in between. The CDR3 runs to 12 residues. The CDR3: CASSLATNEQFF. CDR3 in DNA: TGTGCCAGCAGTTTAGCCACAAATGAGCAGTTCTTC.

V and J are TRBV5-1 and TRBJ2-2; tentative D call: TRBD1 (6 bases). CDR1 and CDR2 from the germline V gene are SGHRS and YFSETQ. Trimming took off 4 bases at V and 4 bases at J, with 14 bases between the two ends. This CDR3 region has 15 residues. Here the CDR3 reads CASSLREGGTGELFF. The CDR3, as DNA: TGCGCCAGCAGCCTCAGGGAAGGGGGCACCGGGGAGCTGTTTTTT.